This is a list of T cell receptor beta chains from one sample in a study of Ad26.COV2.S vaccination and SARS-CoV-2 variants. TCRdb's copy holds only in-frame clones and misses some; the assay was immunoSEQ multiplex PCR. The top ten hold 2.5% to 3.5% of the sample, which has 350,000 to 450,000 clones, approximately 84% seen once. Material: peripheral blood, obtained in a trial of Ad26.COV2.S vaccine versus placebo. Every receptor here comes from a person aged 18-65 years who received the Ad26.COV2.S COVID-19 vaccine or a placebo. CDR3s include the opening cysteine and the closing phenylalanine or tryptophan. Each record gives: CDR3 DNA, CDR3 protein, V gene, J gene, clone size, D gene. The D gene is left open where the match is weak. Clone size appears in some rows only: once, few, many, or a class for an expanded clone.

cdr3_nt: TGTGCCAGCAGTTTAAACAGGGGGCGTCAAGAGACCCAGTACTTC; cdr3_aa: CASSLNRGRQETQYF; v_call: TRBV28; j_call: TRBJ2-5; clone_size: -; d_call: TRBD1
cdr3_nt: TGTGCCAGCAGCTTCATGACGGAGCAAGAGACCCAGTACTTC; cdr3_aa: CASSFMTEQETQYF; v_call: TRBV2; j_call: TRBJ2-5; clone_size: once; d_call: -
cdr3_nt: TGCGCCAGCAGCCCTCTCTGGAGTAGCAATCAGCCCCAGCATTTT; cdr3_aa: CASSPLWSSNQPQHF; v_call: TRBV4-1; j_call: TRBJ1-5; clone_size: -; d_call: -
cdr3_nt: TGTGCCAGCAGCCAAGAGGGAGGGGGGGAGACCCAGTACTTC; cdr3_aa: CASSQEGGGETQYF; v_call: TRBV3-1/TRBV3-2; j_call: TRBJ2-5; clone_size: -; d_call: -
cdr3_nt: TGTGCCAGCAGTCCCGGACAGGGGTACGAGCAGTACTTC; cdr3_aa: CASSPGQGYEQYF; v_call: TRBV28; j_call: TRBJ2-7; clone_size: -; d_call: TRBD1
cdr3_nt: TGCGCCCTTCGGGAGGCCACTAACTATGGCTACACCTTC; cdr3_aa: CALREATNYGYTF; v_call: TRBV5-1; j_call: TRBJ1-2; clone_size: -; d_call: -
cdr3_nt: TGTGCCAGCAGTTATTGGGCTAGCGGGGGGAAGAATGAGCAGTTCTTC; cdr3_aa: CASSYWASGGKNEQFF; v_call: TRBV6-2/TRBV6-3; j_call: TRBJ2-1; clone_size: once; d_call: TRBD2
cdr3_nt: TGTGCCAGCAGATACCCCCTAGGGATTGTAGGGGAGCTGTTTTTT; cdr3_aa: CASRYPLGIVGELFF; v_call: TRBV7-9; j_call: TRBJ2-2; clone_size: -; d_call: -
cdr3_nt: TGTGCCAGCTCACCCCCGATGGTCACAGATACGCAGTATTTT; cdr3_aa: CASSPPMVTDTQYF; v_call: TRBV18; j_call: TRBJ2-3; clone_size: -; d_call: -
cdr3_nt: TGTGCCAGCAGCTCACGGGACCCCTGGCGACGTGGCTACACCTTC; cdr3_aa: CASSSRDPWRRGYTF; v_call: TRBV7-9; j_call: TRBJ1-2; clone_size: -; d_call: -
cdr3_nt: TGTGCCAGCAGCTTCTCACCGTCGAGCTCCTATAATTCACCCCTCCACTTT; cdr3_aa: CASSFSPSSSYNSPLHF; v_call: TRBV7-9; j_call: TRBJ1-6; clone_size: -; d_call: -
cdr3_nt: TGTGCCAGCAGCCCGACAGGAGGGGGCTACGAGCAGTACTTC; cdr3_aa: CASSPTGGGYEQYF; v_call: TRBV9; j_call: TRBJ2-7; clone_size: -; d_call: -
cdr3_nt: TGTGCCAGCAGCACCAGAAACACCATATATTTT; cdr3_aa: CASSTRNTIYF; v_call: TRBV12-1; j_call: TRBJ1-3; clone_size: -; d_call: -
cdr3_nt: TGCGCCAGCAGGGTAATATCAGGGGGAGCTAATGAAAAACTGTTTTTT; cdr3_aa: CASRVISGGANEKLFF; v_call: TRBV5-1; j_call: TRBJ1-4; clone_size: -; d_call: TRBD1
cdr3_nt: TGTGCCAGCAGCGGGGAGAGGAGGAGCTCCTACAATGAGCAGTTCTTC; cdr3_aa: CASSGERRSSYNEQFF; v_call: TRBV7-9; j_call: TRBJ2-1; clone_size: -; d_call: -
cdr3_nt: TGTGCCAGCAGCCAAAGCGGGTCGCACAATGAGCAGTTCTTC; cdr3_aa: CASSQSGSHNEQFF; v_call: TRBV3-1/TRBV3-2; j_call: TRBJ2-1; clone_size: few; d_call: -
cdr3_nt: TGTGCCAGCAGCCACACGCTTACCGGGACAGGGAGTACCGGGGAGCTGTTTTTT; cdr3_aa: CASSHTLTGTGSTGELFF; v_call: TRBV3-1/TRBV3-2; j_call: TRBJ2-2; clone_size: -; d_call: TRBD1
cdr3_nt: TGTGCCAGCAGCTTGGAGTTAGGGACCTACGAGCAGTACTTC; cdr3_aa: CASSLELGTYEQYF; v_call: TRBV5-8; j_call: TRBJ2-7; clone_size: -; d_call: -
cdr3_nt: TGCGCCAGCAGCTTGGCGTGGGTAGGGGAGACCCAGTACTTC; cdr3_aa: CASSLAWVGETQYF; v_call: TRBV5-1; j_call: TRBJ2-5; clone_size: -; d_call: -
cdr3_nt: TGTGCCAGCAGCTTAGTAGGGGGTGACACTGAAGCTTTCTTT; cdr3_aa: CASSLVGGDTEAFF; v_call: TRBV7-9; j_call: TRBJ1-1; clone_size: few; d_call: -
cdr3_nt: TGTGCCAGCAGTTCGACTAGCGGGGTTTGGAATGAGCAGTTCTTC; cdr3_aa: CASSSTSGVWNEQFF; v_call: TRBV9; j_call: TRBJ2-1; clone_size: -; d_call: TRBD2
cdr3_nt: TGTGCCAGCAGTGTTTGGGGTCCAGAGACCCAGTACTTC; cdr3_aa: CASSVWGPETQYF; v_call: TRBV2; j_call: TRBJ2-5; clone_size: -; d_call: -
cdr3_nt: TGTGCCAGCAGCTTGTGGCGGAGCCTTAATTCACCCCTCCACTTT; cdr3_aa: CASSLWRSLNSPLHF; v_call: TRBV5-8; j_call: TRBJ1-6; clone_size: -; d_call: -
cdr3_nt: TGTGCCAGCAGTCAAGCCACAGATACGCAGTATTTT; cdr3_aa: CASSQATDTQYF; v_call: TRBV12-3/TRBV12-4; j_call: TRBJ2-3; clone_size: -; d_call: -
cdr3_nt: TGTGCCAGCAGTTTACTACCGGGACAGGGGGGAAATTCACCCCTCCACTTT; cdr3_aa: CASSLLPGQGGNSPLHF; v_call: TRBV28; j_call: TRBJ1-6; clone_size: -; d_call: TRBD1
cdr3_nt: TGCGCCAGCAGCCAAAACGGGGATTACGAGCAGTACTTC; cdr3_aa: CASSQNGDYEQYF; v_call: TRBV4-3; j_call: TRBJ2-7; clone_size: -; d_call: -
cdr3_nt: TGTGCCTGGAATACAGGCTCCTTGGGGGTCTTT; cdr3_aa: CAWNTGSLGVF; v_call: TRBV30; j_call: TRBJ1-1; clone_size: -; d_call: -
cdr3_nt: TGTGCCAGCAGCTCCTGGGTACTAGCGGGACCCGAGGCAGATACGCAGTATTTT; cdr3_aa: CASSSWVLAGPEADTQYF; v_call: TRBV28; j_call: TRBJ2-3; clone_size: -; d_call: TRBD2
cdr3_nt: TGTGCCAGCTCACCACCGAGTAGCCCCTACGAGCAGTACTTC; cdr3_aa: CASSPPSSPYEQYF; v_call: TRBV18; j_call: TRBJ2-7; clone_size: -; d_call: -
cdr3_nt: TGCACCAGCAGCCGGGACTTTGGGCACATTCAGTACTTC; cdr3_aa: CTSSRDFGHIQYF; v_call: TRBV1; j_call: TRBJ2-4; clone_size: -; d_call: -
cdr3_nt: TGTGCCAGCAGGGAAGGTTATGCGAACACCGGGGAGCTGTTTTTT; cdr3_aa: CASREGYANTGELFF; v_call: TRBV2; j_call: TRBJ2-2; clone_size: -; d_call: -
cdr3_nt: TGTGCCAGCAGTTTATTCAGGACACTGCCTTCACCCCTCCACTTT; cdr3_aa: CASSLFRTLPSPLHF; v_call: TRBV28; j_call: TRBJ1-6; clone_size: -; d_call: -
cdr3_nt: TGTGCCAGCAGCATGCTGGGCGCTCCGACTAATGAAAAACTGTTTTTT; cdr3_aa: CASSMLGAPTNEKLFF; v_call: TRBV5-8; j_call: TRBJ1-4; clone_size: -; d_call: -
cdr3_nt: TGTGCCAGCAGCTTAGATGGGACAGGGGGCTCGGTCGGATCCGAAGCTTTCTTT; cdr3_aa: CASSLDGTGGSVGSEAFF; v_call: TRBV7-2; j_call: TRBJ1-1; clone_size: -; d_call: TRBD1
cdr3_nt: TGTGCCAGCAGCTTAACTAGAAATTCAGGGGAGCTGTTTTTT; cdr3_aa: CASSLTRNSGELFF; v_call: TRBV7-2; j_call: TRBJ2-2; clone_size: -; d_call: -
cdr3_nt: TGTGCCAGCAGCATAAGGGCCGACTCTGGAAACACCATATATTTT; cdr3_aa: CASSIRADSGNTIYF; v_call: TRBV9; j_call: TRBJ1-3; clone_size: -; d_call: -
cdr3_nt: TGTGCCACCAGCGGACCTAGGGGGCGCGATGAAAAACTGTTTTTT; cdr3_aa: CATSGPRGRDEKLFF; v_call: TRBV15; j_call: TRBJ1-4; clone_size: -; d_call: TRBD1
cdr3_nt: TGTGCCAGCAGTTTCAAGGGGCAGGGGAGCTCCTACGAGCAGTACTTC; cdr3_aa: CASSFKGQGSSYEQYF; v_call: TRBV27; j_call: TRBJ2-7; clone_size: -; d_call: -